The 13 T cell receptor beta chains presented below share a single source sample, sequenced in a study of PD-1 blockade in classical Hodgkin lymphoma. Repertoires were generated with immunoSEQ multiplex PCR, while TCRdb's copy carries only in-frame clones and drops some. This table holds 10,000 to 15,000 clones, around four fifths found once. Each and every patient relapsed after autologous stem cell transplantation, and patients got differing brentuximab vedotin exposure. Through magnetic negative selection, CD8+ T cells were separated from PBMCs that had been thawed. Sample: CD8+ T cells from blood, taken at baseline. These receptors all come from a human donor with classical Hodgkin lymphoma.

The rearrangement links TRBV27 to TRBJ2-7, with 9 bases matching TRBD2. The junction had 8 bases not matched to a gene; V was cut back by 3 bases and J by 2 bases. This CDR3 is 16 amino acids long. Germline CDR1 MNHEY, CDR2 SMNVEV (reference sequence). The CDR3 nucleotides are TGTGCCAGCAGTTTCGAGGCCGGGACTAGCACCTACGAGCAGTACTTC. It is translated as CASSFEAGTSTYEQYF.

This clone showed up just once. This sequence joins TRBV7-6 and TRBJ2-2; TRBD2 agrees at 10 bases. The CDR3 covers 18 residues. Germline V gives CDR1 SGHVS, CDR2 FNYEAQ. V was clipped by 3 bases and J by 0 bases; unmatched bases: 7. CDR3 amino acids: CASSFSLAGKSNTGELFF. The CDR3 DNA sequence: TGTGCCAGCAGCTTCTCACTAGCGGGGAAATCGAACACCGGGGAGCTGTTTTTT.

V and J are TRBV28 and TRBJ1-4; the match to TRBD1 covers 10 bases. The CDR3 covers 14 residues. The trim removed 2 bases at V and 7 bases at J, leaving 1 base unmatched. In germline, CDR1 is MDHEN, CDR2 SYDVKM. The CDR3 is CASSLRTGGEKLFF. DNA of the CDR3: TGTGCCAGCAGTTTACGGACAGGGGGTGAAAAACTGTTTTTT.

The chain recombines TRBV9 with TRBJ2-1; D is unclear. CDR1 is SGDLS and CDR2 is YYNGEE in the germline V gene. Trimming left V 0 bases short and J 8 bases short, with 12 bases between. The CDR3 is 14 amino acids. CDR3 in amino acids: CASSVAPSFDEQFF. CDR3 DNA: TGTGCCAGCAGCGTAGCCCCAAGTTTCGATGAGCAGTTCTTC.

The rearrangement links TRBV27 to TRBJ1-1; a weak D match, TRBD1 (6 bases). The CDR3 totals 14 residues. V was pared by 6 bases and J by 2 bases, with 13 bases between. Germline CDR1 MNHEY, CDR2 SMNVEV (reference sequence). The DNA of the CDR3 is TGTGCCAGCAGGTTAGGGGGGATAAACACTGAAGCTTTCTTT. It encodes CASRLGGINTEAFF.

V usage is TRBV4-3 and J usage is TRBJ2-5; no reliable D call. Trimming shortened V by 1 base and J by 5 bases, and 8 bases separated the two germline ends. The CDR3 spans 13 residues. Germline CDR1 and CDR2: LGHNA and YSLEER. CDR3 residues: CASSQVTAETQYF. In DNA form, the CDR3 reads TGCGCCAGCAGCCAAGTTACAGCCGAGACCCAGTACTTC.

The sample holds a few counts of this clone. The V and J genes are TRBV30 and TRBJ2-7; D is unclear. Trimming removed 0 bases at V and 7 bases at J, with 13 bases between. Germline V gene sequence: CDR1 GTSNPN, CDR2 SVGIG (reference sequence). There are 13 residues in the CDR3. CDR3 region: CAWSVPLLGEQYF. In DNA, the CDR3 is TGTGCCTGGAGTGTACCGCTATTGGGGGAGCAGTACTTC.

J is TRBJ2-3 and V is TRBV7-6, with D possibly matching TRBD2 (7 bases). The V end was cut by 5 bases, the J end by 8 bases, with 14 bases between. The CDR3 extends over 13 amino acids. Per germline, CDR1 SGHVS and CDR2 FNYEAQ. The CDR3 loop reads CASSEGGVRTQYF. The CDR3 nucleotides are TGTGCCAGCAGCGAGGGGGGGGTGCGTACGCAGTATTTT.

The chain is built from TRBV29-1 and TRBJ1-2; 8 bases fit TRBD1. CDR1 and CDR2 from the germline V gene are SQVTM and ANQGSEA. With V trimmed by 6 bases and J by 3 bases, 18 bases remained unmatched. This CDR3 has 17 residues. The CDR3 DNA is TGCAGCGTCAAAGGGATGGCAGGGGGCTTGGAGGACTATGGCTACACCTTC. As protein: CSVKGMAGGLEDYGYTF.

The chain couples TRBV29-1 to TRBJ2-3; TRBD1 matches at 9 bases. The CDR3 spans 14 residues. In germline, CDR1 is SQVTM, CDR2 ANQGSEA. With 7 bases clipped from V and 3 bases from J, the junction kept 8 bases outside the gene matches. CDR3 DNA sequence: TGCAGCGCCCTTGAGGGACAGGGAACAGATACGCAGTATTTT. Its translation is CSALEGQGTDTQYF.

The chain joins TRBV7-9 to TRBJ1-2, with 7 bases matching TRBD1. CDR3 size: 14 residues. J gave up 3 bases and V 4 bases, and 5 bases lay outside the gene matches. Germline CDR1 and CDR2: SEHNR and FQNEAQ (reference sequence). CDR3 DNA: TGTGCCAGCAGCTCGAAAGGGGGCGACTATGGCTACACCTTC. As protein: CASSSKGGDYGYTF.

The rearrangement links TRBV2 to TRBJ2-3, with D possibly being TRBD1 (6 bases). CDR3 size: 14 residues. From germline, CDR1 is SNHLY and CDR2 FYNNEI. V lost 6 bases, J lost 1 base, and 11 bases lay in between. Written as DNA, the CDR3 is TGTGCCAGCAGGTCGGGACAAGGCACAGATACGCAGTATTTT. Residues: CASRSGQGTDTQYF.

The chain is built from TRBV5-8 and TRBJ2-7; 9 positions match TRBD2. The J segment lost 2 bases and the V segment lost 4 bases, leaving 10 bases of the junction unmatched. The CDR3 sequence is 16 residues long. CDR1 is SGHTS, CDR2 YDEGEE, per germline. The chain's CDR3 is CASSLASSGRTYEQYF. CDR3 bases: TGTGCCAGCAGCCTTGCGAGTAGCGGGAGAACCTACGAGCAGTACTTC.